A single sample is the source of the 30 T cell receptor beta chains below, sequenced in a study of identical twins. TCRdb ran MiXCR on the 5' RACE reads and lists one entry per CDR3 protein. The profile covers hundreds of thousands of distinct CDR3 sequences, with roughly 12% appearing a single time and about 7% taken by the ten largest. The sample was also linked to a second study, of yellow fever vaccine responses in identical twins.

The sequencing sample was made of CD8+ T cells sorted from blood. The receptors were gathered from a woman younger than 35 in good health.

This clonotype was found many times. The rearrangement joins TRBV24-1 to TRBJ2-1; D is possibly TRBD1 (6 bases). V shed 8 bases and J shed 6 bases, with 7 bases lying between them. This CDR3 is built from 11 residues. Germline CDR1 is KGHDR and CDR2 is SFDVKD. CDR3 sequence reads: CATKGGNEQFF. In nucleotides, the CDR3 is TGTGCCACCAAAGGGGGCAATGAGCAGTTCTTC.

This clonotype was seen only a few times. The gene calls are TRBV12-3 or TRBV12-4 and TRBJ1-5, with 8 bases aligning to TRBD1. The V and J ends lost 1 base and 7 bases, in that order; junction bases with no gene match: 6. CDR3 length: 15 amino acids. CDR3 DNA: TGTGCCAGCAGTTTAGGTCAGGGGGCAGGGCAGCCCCAGCATTTT. Translated, it gives CASSLGQGAGQPQHF.

This clonotype has a count of ten or more. The chain employs TRBV3-1 and TRBJ2-3; 7 bases agree with TRBD2. Germline lookup yields CDR1 LGHDT and CDR2 YNNKEL (reference sequence). This CDR3 is 16 amino acids long. The V segment lost 1 base and the J segment 0 bases; nucleotides outside the gene matches: 4. CDR3 DNA: TGTGCCAGCAGCCAAGTGCTAGCGGCTAGCACAGATACGCAGTATTTT. Translation: CASSQVLAASTDTQYF.

V gene TRBV4-1 combines with J gene TRBJ2-3, with 11 bases fitting TRBD2. CDR1 MGHRA and CDR2 YSYEKL come from the germline V gene. This CDR3 region has 17 residues. V gave up 0 bases and J gave up 6 bases; unmatched junction bases: 8. The CDR3 spells CASSQEGLAGGWDTQYF. In nucleotides, the CDR3 is TGCGCCAGCAGCCAAGAGGGGCTAGCGGGAGGCTGGGATACGCAGTATTTT.

This clonotype was seen at least ten times. This chain joins TRBV28 and TRBJ1-4; D may be TRBD1 (6 bases). This CDR3 region has 13 residues. Trimming took 7 bases from V and 7 from J, leaving 13 bases between them. CDR1 MDHEN and CDR2 SYDVKM come from the germline V gene. CDR3 DNA sequence: TGTGCCAGCATCCCACAGGGAGGTGAAAAACTGTTTTTT. It translates to CASIPQGGEKLFF.

This clonotype was counted at least ten times. V gene TRBV20-1 combines with J gene TRBJ2-1; possibly TRBD1 or TRBD2 for D (5 bases each). Trimming pared 3 bases from V and 9 bases from J, leaving 18 bases between. The CDR3 covers 14 residues. Germline V lookup: CDR1 DFQATT, CDR2 SNEGSKA (reference sequence). This CDR3 reads CSASPRGSFGEQFF. The CDR3 DNA reads TGCAGTGCTAGCCCGAGGGGTAGCTTTGGTGAGCAGTTCTTC.

This clonotype was counted only a few times. J is TRBJ1-2 and V is TRBV4-2; the match to TRBD1 covers 7 bases. The germline V gene has CDR1 LGHNA and CDR2 YNFKEQ. Trimming cost V 1 base and J 6 bases; bases outside gene matches: 11. CDR3 size: 16 residues. The CDR3 DNA is TGTGCCAGCAGCCAAGGTCAGACAGGGTTTACGAATGGCTACACCTTC. Its protein product is CASSQGQTGFTNGYTF.

This clonotype occurred a few times. J is TRBJ2-3 and V is TRBV21-1; the D call TRBD2 from the table was never checked on the DNA. TRBV21-1 is shown as a pseudogene. The CDR3 runs 17 residues. CDR3 coding DNA: TGTGCCAGCAGCTCCCCCAGTGCGGGAGGGCCCTCGGATACGCAGTATTTT. Residues: CASSSPSAGGPSDTQYF.

This chain connects TRBV3-1 to TRBJ2-2, with 8 bases that match TRBD1. CDR1 is LGHDT and CDR2 is YNNKEL in the germline V gene (reference sequence). There are 15 residues in the CDR3. The junction had 5 bases not matched to a gene; V was cut back by 4 bases and J by 4 bases. The CDR3 region is CASSRDRGSTGELFF. The CDR3 DNA reads as TGTGCCAGCAGCCGAGACAGGGGTTCCACCGGGGAGCTGTTTTTT.

In its sample, this clonotype was seen many times. The chain links TRBV12-3 or TRBV12-4 to TRBJ1-2; D uncertain. The CDR3 spans 18 residues. With 7 bases removed from V and 1 base from J, the gap between germline ends came to 25 bases. CDR3 bases: TGTGCCAGCACTCCCCGGGCGGAAAGGGCTATTCGTAACTATGGCTACACCTTC. Its protein product is CASTPRAERAIRNYGYTF.

This clonotype occurred a few times. V and J are TRBV7-8 and TRBJ2-1; D call uncertain. The V gene lost 1 base and the J gene lost 4 bases, with 5 bases spanning the gap. This CDR3 is built from 13 residues. CDR1 and CDR2 (germline): SGHVS, FQNEAQ. The CDR3 loop is CASSLENYNEQFF. CDR3 DNA: TGTGCCAGCAGCTTAGAGAATTACAATGAGCAGTTCTTC. Full variable domain (missing parts from reference TRBV7-8 and TRBJ2-1): GAGVSQSPRYKVAKRGQDVALRCDPISGHVSLFWYQQALGQGPEFLTYFQNEAQLDKSGLPSDRFFAERPEGSVSTLKIQRTQQEDSAVYLCASSLENYNEQFFGPGTRLTVL.

The chain is built from TRBV3-1 and TRBJ2-1; 12 bases are a match to TRBD1. The CDR3 is 14 amino acids. Germline V gene data show CDR1 as LGHDT and CDR2 as YNNKEL (reference sequence). V dropped 4 bases and J dropped 9; count of bases not matched to a gene: 4. The CDR3 sequence is CASSPGTGGFEQFF. As DNA, the CDR3 is TGTGCCAGCAGCCCCGGGACAGGGGGCTTTGAGCAGTTCTTC.

This clonotype was seen many times. DNA of the CDR3: TGTGCCAGCAGCTTCAGGACAGGGGATAATGAAAAACTGTTTTTT. Amino acid sequence: CASSFRTGDNEKLFF. The chain is built from TRBV7-6 and TRBJ1-4; 9 bases align to TRBD1. CDR3 length: 15 residues. J was trimmed by 4 bases and V by 3 bases; bases with no gene match: 3. CDR1 SGHVS and CDR2 FNYEAQ come from the germline V gene.

This sequence joins TRBV28 and TRBJ2-1; TRBD1 aligns across 12 bases. The CDR3 contains 14 residues. Germline V lookup: CDR1 MDHEN, CDR2 SYDVKM. J was trimmed by 9 bases and V by 3 bases; bases with no gene match: 3. The CDR3 loop reads CASSFGTGGGEQFF. The CDR3 region has the DNA TGTGCCAGCAGTTTTGGGACAGGGGGCGGTGAGCAGTTCTTC.

This clonotype was counted a few times. The chain couples TRBV6-5 to TRBJ2-3; 8 nucleotides line up with TRBD2. V dropped 3 bases and J dropped 0; count of bases not matched to a gene: 11. Per germline, CDR1 MNHEY and CDR2 SVGAGI. CDR3 length equals 18 residues. Here the CDR3 DNA reads TGTGCCAGCAGTTATTCCTTTAGTAGCGGGACTAGCACAGATACGCAGTATTTT. As protein: CASSYSFSSGTSTDTQYF.

The rearrangement uses TRBV12-3 or TRBV12-4 and TRBJ2-7, with 8 bases that match TRBD1. CDR3 length: 12 amino acids. Losses at the gene ends were 6 bases for V and 8 bases for J; bases not matched to a gene: 6. The CDR3 here is CASSHGQGKQYF. The CDR3 DNA sequence: TGTGCCAGCAGCCACGGACAGGGCAAGCAGTACTTC.

A few counts support this clonotype. The chain carries TRBV5-8 and TRBJ1-5, with D unresolved. The CDR3 is 14 residues long. Germline V gives CDR1 SGHTS, CDR2 YDEGEE. Trimming removed 6 bases from V and 2 bases from J, with 12 bases in between. CDR3 amino acids: CASNSLIGNQPQHF. In DNA form, the CDR3 reads TGTGCCAGCAATTCCTTGATTGGCAATCAGCCCCAGCATTTT.

This clonotype showed up many times. The chain joins TRBV24-1 to TRBJ2-5; D uncertain. V was cut by 10 bases and J by 5 bases, with 13 bases left in between. The CDR3 consists of 12 residues. CDR1 KGHDR and CDR2 SFDVKD come from the germline V gene. This CDR3 reads CATSEASETQYF. Here the CDR3 DNA reads TGTGCCACAAGCGAGGCTTCCGAGACCCAGTACTTC.

V usage is TRBV6-5 and J usage is TRBJ1-2; D is undetermined. The CDR3 loop spans 16 amino acids. V dropped 2 bases and J dropped 0 bases, with 13 bases sitting between them. Germline loops: CDR1 MNHEY, CDR2 SVGAGI. The CDR3 spells CASSYIAGRANYGYTF. The CDR3 DNA reads as TGTGCCAGCAGTTACATCGCCGGCAGAGCTAACTATGGCTACACCTTC.

The chain is built from TRBV27 and TRBJ2-2, with D perhaps TRBD2 (6 bases). This CDR3 region has 15 residues. CDR1 is MNHEY and CDR2 is SMNVEV in the germline V gene (reference sequence). With 3 bases removed from V and 2 bases from J, the gap between germline ends came to 10 bases. The DNA of the CDR3 is TGTGCCAGCAGTTTTGGACTATATAACACCGGGGAGCTGTTTTTT. This sequence encodes CASSFGLYNTGELFF.

V gene TRBV27 combines with J gene TRBJ2-1; the D gene is possibly TRBD1 (6 bases). Trimming took off 6 bases at V and 5 bases at J, with 23 bases between the two ends. Germline V CDR1 and CDR2: MNHEY, SMNVEV (reference sequence). The CDR3 runs to 17 residues. The CDR3 DNA follows: TGTGCCAGCAGCCTCCGGGTAGGCCAGGGGCCCCACAATGAGCAGTTCTTC. Its translation is CASSLRVGQGPHNEQFF.

This clonotype was seen many times. The J gene is TRBJ2-7, the V gene TRBV7-9; D is possibly TRBD1 (6 bases). Trimming left V 4 bases short and J 5 bases short, with 15 bases between. CDR1 and CDR2 from the germline V gene are SEHNR and FQNEAQ (reference sequence). The CDR3 contains 14 residues. For the CDR3, the DNA is TGTGCCAGCAGCTCGGGACAATCTTACCACGAGCAGTACGTC. Amino acids: CASSSGQSYHEQYV.

This clonotype has a handful of counts. The V and J genes are TRBV6-5 and TRBJ2-7; D is undetermined. Germline V gives CDR1 MNHEY, CDR2 SVGAGI. V was clipped by 2 bases and J by 2 bases, with 13 bases between them. The CDR3 loop spans 15 amino acids. The CDR3 DNA follows: TGTGCCAGCAGTTACGCCTCCGCAGCGACCTACGAGCAGTACGTC. It yields the protein CASSYASAATYEQYV.

This clonotype occurred many times. The chain couples TRBV7-9 to TRBJ2-7; TRBD1 is a possible D gene (5 bases). The V end lost 5 bases, the J end lost 4 bases, and 12 bases lay between the germline ends. Germline CDR1 SEHNR, CDR2 FQNEAQ (reference sequence). The CDR3 is made up of 13 amino acids. The CDR3 DNA follows: TGTGCCAGCAGCCTTGTTGGGGCTTACGAGCAGTACGTC. This translates into CASSLVGAYEQYV.

The chain carries TRBV20-1 and TRBJ2-7, with TRBD2 as a possible D gene (6 bases). V was cut by 5 bases and J by 4 bases, with 12 bases left in between. The germline V gene encodes CDR1 DFQATT and CDR2 SNEGSKA (reference sequence). The CDR3 runs 12 residues. CDR3 loop: CSAPGLLYEQYF. The CDR3 DNA is TGCAGTGCTCCGGGACTTCTTTACGAGCAGTACTTC.

This clonotype was found many times. The rearrangement joins TRBV4-1 to TRBJ1-2, with D unclear. CDR1 and CDR2 (germline): MGHRA, YSYEKL. CDR3 size: 16 residues. The V gene lost 4 bases and the J gene lost 3 bases, with 18 bases spanning the gap. CDR3 sequence reads: CASSRQGLSMDYGYTF. The CDR3 bases are TGCGCCAGCAGCCGACAAGGCCTCTCGATGGACTATGGCTACACCTTC.

The CDR3: CASSSPPGTALSEQFF. The CDR3 nucleotides are TGTGCCAGCAGCTCTCCTCCGGGGACCGCCTTGAGTGAGCAGTTCTTC. The chain uses TRBV9 and TRBJ2-1; D might be TRBD1 or TRBD2, each matching 5 bases. The germline V and J ends were trimmed by 4 bases and 9 bases, with 23 bases remaining between them. Germline V lookup: CDR1 SGDLS, CDR2 YYNGEE. The CDR3 spans 16 residues.

This clonotype has just a few counts. The rearrangement uses TRBV23-1 and TRBJ2-7; 7 bases are a match to TRBD2. TRBV23-1 is an ORF, with its function uncertain. This CDR3 is built from 14 residues. With V trimmed by 0 bases and J by 4 bases, 3 bases remained unmatched. The CDR3 region has the DNA TGCGCCAGCAGTCAATCAACTAGCGCATACGAGCAGTACGTC. It yields the protein CASSQSTSAYEQYV.

The CDR3 reads CASSVGINTEAFF. The CDR3 DNA reads as TGTGCCAGCTCTGTTGGGATTAACACTGAAGCTTTCTTT. V is TRBV19 and J is TRBJ1-1; unclear D gene. Germline CDR1 reads LNHDA; CDR2 reads SQIVND (reference sequence). Trimming removed 9 bases at V and 2 bases at J, with 13 bases between. The CDR3 is 13 residues long.

V usage is TRBV29-1 and J usage is TRBJ2-3; TRBD1 agrees at 7 bases. This CDR3 spans 13 amino acids. Trimming cost V 8 bases and J 2 bases; bases outside gene matches: 7. Germline CDR1 is SQVTM and CDR2 is ANQGSEA. The CDR3: CSTLTGDTDTQYF. The CDR3, as DNA: TGCAGCACCCTAACAGGGGACACAGATACGCAGTATTTT.